The present T cell receptor (beta chain) was sequenced within a study of T cell responses to AZD1222 COVID-19 vaccine. Study-wide findings and caveats: In the spike-specific TCR repertoire, nearly half reportedly target unmutated variant regions. After two AZD1222 doses, spike-specific TCR breadth and depth rose versus day 0.

Data came from immunoSEQ multiplex PCR; TCRdb stores just in-frame clones and leaves some out. The sample yields 120,000 or so clones, around nine tenths seen once. A note on this clone: The antigen remains unidentified.

The CDR3 is 12 residues long. Germline V gene lookup returns CDR1 MNHEY and CDR2 SVGAGI. V gave up 8 bases and J gave up 8 bases; unmatched junction bases: 8. The chain employs TRBV6-5 and TRBJ1-2; 7 bases fit TRBD1. The sequencing here drew on peripheral blood, taken 28 days after the second AZD1222 dose. The receptor comes from an adult who received the AZD1222 COVID-19 vaccine. The DNA for the CDR3 is TGTGCCAGCTGGCCAGGGGGTCTAGGCTACACCTTC. It translates to CASWPGGLGYTF.